The present T cell receptor beta chain was sequenced within a study of vaccination and CD4 T cells after COVID-19. Study background: Median draw time for post-COVID samples was 101 days post-diagnosis (range 35 to 161).

As for treatment: roughly ten-day PBMC culture with coronavirus spike peptide pools or control peptides (ViraFEST assay). The study, taken as a whole, reports: A median around 90% of convalescent patients' SARS-CoV-2-reactive clones emerged only after vaccination.

Germline-derived CDR1 and CDR2 are MNHEY and SMNVEV (reference sequence). V shed 6 bases and J 4 bases; nucleotides not matched to a gene: 10. The CDR3 runs to 15 residues. The sample holds a few counts of this clonotype. Its antigen is unknown. An Oncomine TCR Beta short-read assay was used to sequence the DNA from cultured CD4+ T cells. One entry per CDR3 protein, called by TCRdb with MiXCR from the PCR reads. The repertoire includes some 20,000 distinct CDR3 sequences, approximately 48% of them detected once, and approximately 2.7% sits in the top ten. This sequence originates from a human donor who had recovered from COVID-19. The V call is TRBV27, the J call TRBJ1-1; 8 nucleotides match TRBD1. The sequencing here drew on CD4+ T cells from blood, cultured in vitro, taken after SARS-CoV-2 vaccination. The CDR3 spells CASSWTGSLTTEAFF. DNA for the CDR3: TGTGCCAGCAGCTGGACAGGGTCTCTGACCACTGAAGCTTTCTTT.